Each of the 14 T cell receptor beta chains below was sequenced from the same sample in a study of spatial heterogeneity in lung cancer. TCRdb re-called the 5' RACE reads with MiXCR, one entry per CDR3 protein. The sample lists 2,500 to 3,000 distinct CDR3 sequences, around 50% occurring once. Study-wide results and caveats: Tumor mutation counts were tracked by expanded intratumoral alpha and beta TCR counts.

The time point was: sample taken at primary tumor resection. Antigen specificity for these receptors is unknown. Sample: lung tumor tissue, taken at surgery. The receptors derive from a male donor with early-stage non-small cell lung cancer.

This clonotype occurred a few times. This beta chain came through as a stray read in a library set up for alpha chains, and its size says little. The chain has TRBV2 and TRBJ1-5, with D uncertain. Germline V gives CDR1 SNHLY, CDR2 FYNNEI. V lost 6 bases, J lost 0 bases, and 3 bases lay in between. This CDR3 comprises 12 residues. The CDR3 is CASRDSNQPQHF. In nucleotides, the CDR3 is TGTGCCAGCAGGGATAGCAATCAGCCCCAGCATTTT.

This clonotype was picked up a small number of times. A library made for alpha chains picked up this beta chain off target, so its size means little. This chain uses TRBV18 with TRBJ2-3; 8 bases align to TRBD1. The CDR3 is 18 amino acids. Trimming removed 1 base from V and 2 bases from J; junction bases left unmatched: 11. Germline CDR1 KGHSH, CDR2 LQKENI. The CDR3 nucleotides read TGTGCCAGCTCACCACTCGCCGGGACAGGCATATTCACAGATACGCAGTATTTT. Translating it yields CASSPLAGTGIFTDTQYF.

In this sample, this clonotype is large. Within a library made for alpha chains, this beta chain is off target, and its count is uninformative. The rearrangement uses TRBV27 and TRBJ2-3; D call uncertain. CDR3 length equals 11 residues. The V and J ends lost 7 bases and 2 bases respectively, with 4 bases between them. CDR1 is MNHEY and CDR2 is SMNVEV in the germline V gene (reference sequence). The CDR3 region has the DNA TGTGCCAGCACTAACACAGATACGCAGTATTTT. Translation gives CASTNTDTQYF.

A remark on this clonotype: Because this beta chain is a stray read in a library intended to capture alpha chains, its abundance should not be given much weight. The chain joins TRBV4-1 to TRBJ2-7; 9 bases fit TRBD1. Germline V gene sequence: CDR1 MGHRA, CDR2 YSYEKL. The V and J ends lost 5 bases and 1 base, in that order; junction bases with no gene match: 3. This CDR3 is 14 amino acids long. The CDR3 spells CASSSGTGSYEQYF. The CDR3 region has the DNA TGCGCCAGCAGCTCAGGGACAGGGTCCTACGAGCAGTACTTC.

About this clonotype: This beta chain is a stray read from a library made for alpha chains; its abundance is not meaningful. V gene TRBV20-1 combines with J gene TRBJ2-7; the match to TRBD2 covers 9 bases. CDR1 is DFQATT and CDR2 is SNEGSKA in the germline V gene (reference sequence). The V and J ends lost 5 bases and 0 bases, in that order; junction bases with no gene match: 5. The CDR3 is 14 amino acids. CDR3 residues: CSASGGGASYEQYF. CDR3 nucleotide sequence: TGCAGTGCTTCTGGCGGGGGGGCCTCCTACGAGCAGTACTTC.

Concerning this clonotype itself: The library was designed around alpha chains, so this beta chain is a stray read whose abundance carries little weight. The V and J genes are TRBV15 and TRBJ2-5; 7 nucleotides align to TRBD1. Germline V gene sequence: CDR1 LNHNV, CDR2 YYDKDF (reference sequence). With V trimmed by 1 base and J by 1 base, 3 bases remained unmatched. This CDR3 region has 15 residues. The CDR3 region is CATSRGQGVQETQYF. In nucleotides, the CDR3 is TGTGCCACCAGCAGAGGACAGGGCGTCCAAGAGACCCAGTACTTC.

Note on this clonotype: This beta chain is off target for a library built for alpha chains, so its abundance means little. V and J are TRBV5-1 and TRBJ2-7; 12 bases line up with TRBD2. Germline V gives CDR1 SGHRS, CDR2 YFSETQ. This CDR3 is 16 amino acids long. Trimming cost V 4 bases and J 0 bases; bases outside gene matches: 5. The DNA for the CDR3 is TGCGCCAGCAGCCCTCAGACTAGCGGGGGCTCCTACGAGCAGTACTTC. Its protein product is CASSPQTSGGSYEQYF. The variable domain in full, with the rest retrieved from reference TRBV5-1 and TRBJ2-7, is KAGVTQTPRYLIKTRGQQVTLSCSPISGHRSVSWYQQTPGQGLQFLFEYFSETQRNKGNFPGRFSGRQFSNSRSEMNVSTLELGDSALYLCASSPQTSGGSYEQYFGPGTRLTVT.

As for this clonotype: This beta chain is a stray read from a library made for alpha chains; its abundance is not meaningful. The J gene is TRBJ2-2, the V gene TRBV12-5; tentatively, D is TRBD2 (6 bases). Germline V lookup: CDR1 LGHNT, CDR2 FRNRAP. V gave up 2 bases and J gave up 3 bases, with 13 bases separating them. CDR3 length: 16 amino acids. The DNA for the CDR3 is TGTGCTAGTGGTTTGTTGGTGGGAGGACACACCGGGGAGCTGTTTTTT. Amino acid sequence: CASGLLVGGHTGELFF.

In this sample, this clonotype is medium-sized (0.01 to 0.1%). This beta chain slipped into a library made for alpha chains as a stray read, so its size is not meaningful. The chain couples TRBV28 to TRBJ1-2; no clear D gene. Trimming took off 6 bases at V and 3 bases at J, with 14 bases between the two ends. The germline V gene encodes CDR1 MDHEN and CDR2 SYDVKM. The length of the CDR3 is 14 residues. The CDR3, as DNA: TGTGCCAGCAGACCCGCGGGTCCCTACTATGGCTACACCTTC. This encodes CASRPAGPYYGYTF.

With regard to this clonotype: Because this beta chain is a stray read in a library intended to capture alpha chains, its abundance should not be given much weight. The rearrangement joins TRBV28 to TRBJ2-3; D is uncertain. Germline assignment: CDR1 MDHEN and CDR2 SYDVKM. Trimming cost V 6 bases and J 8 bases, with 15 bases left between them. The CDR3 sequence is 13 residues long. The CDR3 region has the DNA TGTGCCAGCAGGGCCTTGTTGCTAAGTACGCAGTATTTT. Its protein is CASRALLLSTQYF.

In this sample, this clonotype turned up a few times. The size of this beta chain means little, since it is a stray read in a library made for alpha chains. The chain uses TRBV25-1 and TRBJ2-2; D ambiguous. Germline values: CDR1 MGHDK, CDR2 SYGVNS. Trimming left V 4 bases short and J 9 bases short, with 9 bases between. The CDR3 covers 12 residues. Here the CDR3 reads CASSGIARELFF. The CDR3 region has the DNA TGTGCCAGCAGTGGAATCGCGAGGGAGCTGTTTTTT.

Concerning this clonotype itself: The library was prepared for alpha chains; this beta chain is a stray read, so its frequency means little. Here the CDR3 DNA reads TGCGCCAGCAGCCAAGTCGACGGGGAGCTGTTTTTT. It specifies CASSQVDGELFF. The chain joins TRBV4-1 to TRBJ2-2; D gene ambiguous. The V end lost 1 base, the J end lost 7 bases, and 4 bases lay between the germline ends. The CDR3 is 12 residues long. Germline V lookup: CDR1 MGHRA, CDR2 YSYEKL.

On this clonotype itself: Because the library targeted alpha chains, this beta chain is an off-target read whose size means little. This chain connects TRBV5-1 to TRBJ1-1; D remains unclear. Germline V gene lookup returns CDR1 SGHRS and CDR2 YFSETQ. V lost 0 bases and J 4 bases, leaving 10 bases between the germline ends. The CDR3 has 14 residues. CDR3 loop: CASSLEGLATEAFF. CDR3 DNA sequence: TGCGCCAGCAGCTTGGAGGGCCTCGCCACTGAAGCTTTCTTT.

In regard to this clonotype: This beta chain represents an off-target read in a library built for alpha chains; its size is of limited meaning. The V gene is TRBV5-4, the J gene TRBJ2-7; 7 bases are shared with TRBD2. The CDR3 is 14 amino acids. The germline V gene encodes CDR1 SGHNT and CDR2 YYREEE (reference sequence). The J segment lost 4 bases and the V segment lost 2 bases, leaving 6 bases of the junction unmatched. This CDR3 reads CASSFASGDYEQYF. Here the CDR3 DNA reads TGTGCCAGCAGCTTTGCTAGCGGAGATTACGAGCAGTACTTC.